Reported below is one TCR beta chain. With 60 Vbeta and 13 Jbeta primers, the PCR was carried out. Sequencing was performed with immunoSEQ multiplex PCR; in TCRdb, only in-frame clones are kept and a portion is missing. The profile shows fewer than 200,000 clones, roughly four fifths of them singletons. The sample originates from a study of cytomegalovirus exposure and HLA in healthy donors. With 2 bases clipped from V and 6 bases from J, the junction kept 8 bases outside the gene matches. CDR1 and CDR2 (germline): MNHEY, SMNVEV (reference sequence). The CDR3 contains 15 residues. This receptor was taken from a man aged 18 to 35 in good health and CMV-seronegative. The V and J genes are TRBV27 and TRBJ2-7, with 9 bases identical to TRBD2. Material for sequencing was PBMCs. CDR3: CASSLVAGGPSEQYF. The CDR3 region has the DNA TGTGCCAGCAGTTTAGTTGCGGGAGGGCCCAGCGAGCAGTACTTC.